The source of this T cell receptor beta chain is a study of shared clonotypes between healthy human individuals. Study-level results: Generally, naive subsets (rather than memory subsets) showed larger estimated richness.

This clone was found a few times. Its antigen is as yet unknown. The germline gives CDR1 KGHSH, CDR2 LQKENI. The length of the CDR3 is 13 residues. V trimming: 3 bases; J trimming: 2 bases; junction bases outside the gene matches: 0. The table came from immunoSEQ multiplex PCR; TCRdb's copy has only in-frame clones and leaves some out. The sample records 1,500,000 or so clones, 98% being singletons. Material: naive CD4+ T cells sorted from blood. The subset denotes: CD45RA+ positively selected. This sequence joins TRBV18 and TRBJ2-7; 8 bases are shared with TRBD2. This receptor was taken from a man in his thirties or forties in good health. Here the CDR3 reads CASSPGLAYEQYF. The CDR3 bases are TGTGCCAGCTCACCGGGACTAGCCTACGAGCAGTACTTC.